A single sample gave rise to the 8 T cell receptor beta chains below, sequenced in a study of T cell repertoires in cytomegalovirus infection. One entry per CDR3 protein, called by TCRdb with MiXCR from the reads. The sample has around 240,000 distinct CDR3 sequences, about 23% seen once; the top ten hold around a sixth. Source material: CD8+ T cells from PBMCs. Receptor source: a human donor in good health (CMV status not recorded). Some clones in this sample may be carry-over from other donors' samples.

The V and J genes are TRBV29-1 and TRBJ2-5, with 7 positions matching TRBD2. This CDR3 has 14 amino acids. Trimming at V came to 2 bases and at J to 5 bases, leaving 8 bases not matched to a gene. The germline V gene encodes CDR1 SQVTM and CDR2 ANQGSEA. CDR3 coding DNA: TGCAGCGTTGAACCCAGAGCCGGGGGGGAGACCCAGTACTTC. Its protein is CSVEPRAGGETQYF.

The chain couples TRBV11-2 to TRBJ2-2; a weak D match, TRBD2 (6 bases). V dropped 5 bases and J dropped 0 bases, with 13 bases sitting between them. The CDR3 covers 16 residues. Germline V gene data show CDR1 as SGHAT and CDR2 as FQNNGV. CDR3 amino acids: CASSPRAGTNTGELFF. Written as DNA, the CDR3 is TGTGCCAGCAGCCCCCGGGCGGGAACGAACACCGGGGAGCTGTTTTTT.

A few counts support this clonotype. The chain links TRBV11-2 to TRBJ1-1; the D is unclear. V lost 5 bases and J 6 bases, leaving 13 bases between the germline ends. Germline CDR1 reads SGHAT; CDR2 reads FQNNGV. The CDR3 extends over 13 amino acids. CDR3 DNA: TGTGCCAGCAGCCCCTCTCCTGACCCTGAAGCTTTCTTT. It yields the protein CASSPSPDPEAFF.

This clonotype showed up many times. The V and J genes are TRBV28 and TRBJ1-2, with 10 bases lining up with TRBD1. The ends lost 7 bases at V and 2 bases at J; junction bases unmatched: 4. From germline, CDR1 is MDHEN and CDR2 SYDVKM. The CDR3 length is 14 residues. The CDR3: CASTRTGGNYGYTF. CDR3 nucleotide sequence: TGTGCCAGCACTCGGACAGGGGGGAACTATGGCTACACCTTC.

The rearrangement links TRBV6-6 to TRBJ2-5; TRBD2 matches 13 bases. V trimming: 5 bases; J trimming: 5 bases; junction bases outside the gene matches: 5. CDR3 length: 15 amino acids. Germline V gene data show CDR1 as MNHNY and CDR2 as SVGAGI (reference sequence). CDR3 in amino acids: CASSTLAGGHETQYF. In nucleotides, the CDR3 is TGTGCCAGCAGTACACTAGCGGGGGGGCATGAGACCCAGTACTTC.

V and J are TRBV4-1 and TRBJ2-2; D is uncertain. Deletions cut 0 bases from V and 3 bases from J, with 11 bases between. The germline CDR1 and CDR2 sequences are MGHRA and YSYEKL. This CDR3 has 16 amino acids. In DNA, the CDR3 is TGCGCCAGCAGCCAAGATGTATTGTCCTACACCGGGGAGCTGTTTTTT. Amino acids: CASSQDVLSYTGELFF.

The V and J genes are TRBV18 and TRBJ2-7; tentative D call: TRBD2 (6 bases). V was shortened by 10 bases and J by 2 bases, with 12 bases between the two germline ends. Germline V gene data show CDR1 as KGHSH and CDR2 as LQKENI. CDR3 size: 12 residues. The CDR3 DNA follows: TGTGCCACCGGGACTGTGACCTACGAGCAGTACTTC. This encodes CATGTVTYEQYF.

V and J are TRBV9 and TRBJ1-5; no clear D gene. CDR3 length: 15 amino acids. The germline V gene has CDR1 SGDLS and CDR2 YYNGEE. Trimming stripped 0 bases from V and 0 bases from J, with 7 bases between. The CDR3 sequence is CASSVGQYSNQPQHF. CDR3 nucleotide sequence: TGTGCCAGCAGCGTAGGGCAGTATAGCAATCAGCCCCAGCATTTT.